This T cell receptor (beta chain) derives from a study of shared clonotypes between healthy human individuals. CDR1 and CDR2 from the germline V gene are SGDLS and YYNGEE. J gave up 5 bases and V 3 bases, and 13 bases lay outside the gene matches. CDR3 length: 16 residues. Each sorted subset replicate got 200 ng genomic DNA, 25,000 to 30,000 genomes. Assay used: immunoSEQ multiplex PCR; TCRdb lists only in-frame clones, some missing. The sample consists of about 730,000 clones, 72% of them appearing once. The receptor was derived from a woman younger than 45 in good health. Source material: memory CD4+ T cells sorted from blood. Stated subset: CD45RA-negative fraction. The rearrangement links TRBV9 to TRBJ2-5; TRBD2 aligns across 7 bases. The CDR3 protein is CASSGYGTIAKETQYF. The CDR3, as DNA: TGTGCCAGCAGCGGATACGGGACTATTGCCAAGGAGACCCAGTACTTC.